This T cell receptor (beta chain) appears in the sequencing data of a study of cytomegalovirus exposure and HLA in healthy donors. Points from the study as a whole: A later analysis by the authors found several of the most significant clusters apparently linked to common viral pathogens.

Primers: 60 Vbeta forward and 13 Jbeta reverse. Here immunoSEQ multiplex PCR was the method, and the copy in TCRdb shows in-frame clones only, minus some. Altogether about 150,000 clones are present, roughly 9.7% being singletons, with the ten largest covering 1.8%. This clone was detected a few times. Its antigen is undetermined. The CDR3 totals 12 residues. Germline V lookup: CDR1 GTSNPN, CDR2 SVGIG (reference sequence). V was clipped by 3 bases and J by 3 bases, with 8 bases between them. The chain couples TRBV30 to TRBJ1-1; unclear D gene. Sequencing was done on a sample of PBMCs. This TCR was sampled from a man between 50 and 59 years old in good health and CMV-seronegative. CDR3 loop: CAWRTGDTEAFF. As DNA, the CDR3 is TGTGCCTGGAGGACCGGGGACACTGAAGCTTTCTTT.